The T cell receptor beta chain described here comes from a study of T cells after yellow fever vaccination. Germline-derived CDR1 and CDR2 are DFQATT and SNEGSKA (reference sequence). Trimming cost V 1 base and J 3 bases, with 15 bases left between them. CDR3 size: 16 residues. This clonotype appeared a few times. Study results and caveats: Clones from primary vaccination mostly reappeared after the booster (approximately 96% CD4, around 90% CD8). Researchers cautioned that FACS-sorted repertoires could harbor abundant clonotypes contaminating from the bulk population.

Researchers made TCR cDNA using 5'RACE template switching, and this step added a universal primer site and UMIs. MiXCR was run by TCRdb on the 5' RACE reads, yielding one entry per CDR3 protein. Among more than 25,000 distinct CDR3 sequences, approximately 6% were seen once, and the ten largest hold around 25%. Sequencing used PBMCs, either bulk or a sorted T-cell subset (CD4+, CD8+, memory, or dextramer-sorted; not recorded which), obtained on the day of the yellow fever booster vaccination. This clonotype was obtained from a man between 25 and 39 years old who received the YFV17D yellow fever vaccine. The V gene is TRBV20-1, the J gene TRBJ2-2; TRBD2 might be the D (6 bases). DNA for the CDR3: TGCAGTGCTAGAGGTCCCCCGGGAGAGGACACCGGGGAGCTGTTTTTT. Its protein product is CSARGPPGEDTGELFF.